The 30 T cell receptor beta chains in this list originate from one sample, sequenced in a study of T cells in Graves' hyperthyroidism and ophthalmopathy. Researchers amplified the TCR beta CDR3 regions from RNA transcripts. Primed by the HTBI set, a first-round RT-PCR was run on the TCR CDR3. TCRdb re-called the multiplex PCR reads with MiXCR, one entry per CDR3 protein. The sample shows approximately 520,000 distinct CDR3 sequences, less than 25% of them seen only once. Sequencing was done on a sample of blood. These receptors were collected from a man in his late teens or twenties with Graves' hyperthyroidism.

The chain couples TRBV6-1 to TRBJ2-5, with D unresolved. The CDR3 runs to 14 residues. Germline CDR1 is MNHNS and CDR2 is SASEGT. Trimming left V 5 bases short and J 2 bases short, with 12 bases between. The CDR3 loop is CASSPSAGQETQYF. CDR3 bases: TGTGCCAGCAGTCCAAGTGCAGGTCAAGAGACCCAGTACTTC.

The gene calls are TRBV20-1 and TRBJ2-7; D call uncertain. Germline V gene data show CDR1 as DFQATT and CDR2 as SNEGSKA (reference sequence). The CDR3 loop spans 12 amino acids. The V and J ends lost 0 bases and 7 bases respectively, with 10 bases between them. CDR3 coding DNA: TGCAGTGCTAGAGATCAGGTCCGGGAGCAGTACTTC. This encodes CSARDQVREQYF.

The V call is TRBV11-2, the J call TRBJ1-1, with D perhaps matching TRBD1 (5 bases). The CDR3 is made up of 17 amino acids. The V end was cut by 0 bases, the J end by 3 bases, with 17 bases between. Germline assignment: CDR1 SGHAT and CDR2 FQNNGV. The CDR3 DNA reads TGTGCCAGCAGCTTAGACCTGATAAAAGCGGGGGACACTGAAGCTTTCTTT. This sequence encodes CASSLDLIKAGDTEAFF.

This clonotype was recorded at least ten times. This chain links TRBV20-1 with TRBJ2-5; tentative D call: TRBD1 (5 bases). V shed 2 bases and J shed 1 base, with 11 bases lying between them. CDR3 length: 14 residues. Per germline, CDR1 DFQATT and CDR2 SNEGSKA (reference sequence). CDR3 sequence (DNA): TGCAGTGCTAGACTGCTGGGGCTCCAAGAGACCCAGTACTTC. Its translation is CSARLLGLQETQYF.

At least ten counts were recorded for this clonotype. V and J are TRBV20-1 and TRBJ1-2, with a weak D call TRBD1 (5 bases). The V and J ends lost 3 bases and 4 bases respectively, with 15 bases between them. Looked up from germline, CDR1 is DFQATT and CDR2 is SNEGSKA (reference sequence). CDR3 length equals 14 residues. The DNA for the CDR3 is TGCAGTGCTAGTGGGGGGGGACGGTTCTATGGCTACACCTTC. Its protein is CSASGGGRFYGYTF.

The table lists this clonotype with a few counts. V and J are TRBV19 and TRBJ2-7; 7 bases are a match to TRBD1. Germline V CDR1 and CDR2: LNHDA, SQIVND (reference sequence). CDR3 length: 14 residues. Trimming at V came to 8 bases and at J to 3 bases, leaving 10 bases not matched to a gene. The CDR3 reads CASSPGQSLYEQYF. The CDR3 region has the DNA TGTGCCAGTTCCCCGGGACAGTCTCTCTACGAGCAGTACTTC.

At least ten counts were recorded for this clonotype. The V gene is TRBV6-1, the J gene TRBJ1-1; 9 bases are shared with TRBD1. The CDR3 consists of 16 residues. Germline V CDR1 and CDR2: MNHNS, SASEGT. The V segment lost 7 bases and the J segment 4 bases; nucleotides outside the gene matches: 13. CDR3 coding DNA: TGTGCCAGCAAGGTGGGGACAGGGTCTATGGGCACTGAAGCTTTCTTT. It is translated as CASKVGTGSMGTEAFF.

Many counts were recorded for this clonotype. The V call is TRBV28, the J call TRBJ2-7; D perhaps matches TRBD2 (7 bases). This CDR3 is built from 13 residues. With 8 bases removed from V and 6 bases from J, the gap between germline ends came to 17 bases. Germline lookup yields CDR1 MDHEN and CDR2 SYDVKM. CDR3 sequence: CASSRGGGVEQYF. The CDR3 DNA sequence: TGTGCCAGCTCGCGCGGGGGCGGGGTCGAGCAGTACTTC.

V usage is TRBV6-2 or TRBV6-3 and J usage is TRBJ1-1; TRBD1 matches at 7 bases. The V and J ends lost 10 bases and 4 bases, in that order; junction bases with no gene match: 12. CDR1 and CDR2 from the germline V gene are MNHEY and SVGEGT. The CDR3 loop spans 14 amino acids. CDR3 in amino acids: CATRRGQSSTEAFF. Written as DNA, the CDR3 is TGTGCCACCAGGAGGGGACAGAGTAGCACTGAAGCTTTCTTT.

This clonotype appeared many times. The chain uses TRBV19 and TRBJ2-2; tentatively, D is TRBD2 (6 bases). The CDR3 totals 13 residues. Trimming left V 3 bases short and J 7 bases short, with 9 bases between. Looked up from germline, CDR1 is LNHDA and CDR2 is SQIVND (reference sequence). CDR3 DNA: TGTGCCAGTAGTATTGGAGGGGTCGGGGAGCTGTTTTTT. Protein product: CASSIGGVGELFF.

This clonotype showed up many times. The V gene is TRBV6-1, the J gene TRBJ1-5; TRBD1 might be the D (6 bases). The CDR3 has 13 residues. With 4 bases removed from V and 11 bases from J, the gap between germline ends came to 15 bases. The germline V gene has CDR1 MNHNS and CDR2 SASEGT. CDR3 in DNA: TGTGCCAGCAGTGGGACAGCCCTATCGGCCCAGCATTTT. It yields the protein CASSGTALSAQHF.

In its sample, this clonotype was seen a few times. This rearrangement joins TRBV18 to TRBJ1-2, with D unclear. Germline V gene data show CDR1 as KGHSH and CDR2 as LQKENI. The germline V and J ends were trimmed by 1 base and 4 bases, with 13 bases remaining between them. This CDR3 has 15 residues. The CDR3 DNA is TGTGCCAGCTCACCACTGAACAGTTTACCCTATGGCTACACCTTC. The encoded protein is CASSPLNSLPYGYTF.

The V call is TRBV5-1, the J call TRBJ1-1, with 7 bases fitting TRBD1. The CDR3 has 17 amino acids. The J segment lost 4 bases and the V segment lost 7 bases, leaving 19 bases of the junction unmatched. The germline gives CDR1 SGHRS, CDR2 YFSETQ. The CDR3 DNA follows: TGCGCCAGCCGCATTGGGACAGCGGCCTTCGGGGGCACTGAAGCTTTCTTT. Protein sequence: CASRIGTAAFGGTEAFF.

This clonotype appeared many times. The V gene is TRBV7-9, the J gene TRBJ1-3; the D gene is possibly TRBD1 (6 bases). The CDR3 is 19 residues long. From germline, CDR1 is SEHNR and CDR2 FQNEAQ (reference sequence). The germline V and J ends were trimmed by 5 bases and 0 bases, with 23 bases remaining between them. CDR3 bases: TGTGCCAGCAGCCAGCCCCTGCGGACAGATTCCCTCTCTGGAAACACCATATATTTT. It translates to CASSQPLRTDSLSGNTIYF.

This chain connects TRBV28 to TRBJ2-2; 8 nucleotides match TRBD1. The germline CDR1 and CDR2 sequences are MDHEN and SYDVKM. Trimming took 6 bases from V and 4 from J; bases not matched to a gene: 7. This CDR3 is 15 amino acids long. The CDR3 is CASSANRGSTGELFF. CDR3 coding DNA: TGTGCCAGCAGCGCTAACAGGGGGAGCACCGGGGAGCTGTTTTTT.

This clonotype was picked up a small number of times. This chain links TRBV12-3 or TRBV12-4 with TRBJ2-2; the D is unclear. The CDR3 is 18 residues long. V lost 1 base and J 3 bases, leaving 18 bases between the germline ends. The CDR3 region is CASSLGTASRRDTGELFF. The CDR3 DNA follows: TGTGCCAGCAGTTTAGGTACAGCGTCGAGACGGGACACCGGGGAGCTGTTTTTT.

In its sample, this clonotype was seen many times. V gene TRBV12-3 or TRBV12-4 combines with J gene TRBJ1-5; no clear D. Trimming cost V 6 bases and J 3 bases, with 12 bases left between them. This CDR3 region has 14 residues. The CDR3 protein is CASRHGEANQPQHF. CDR3 bases: TGTGCCAGCAGGCATGGGGAAGCCAATCAGCCCCAGCATTTT.

With respect to this clonotype: A much larger clone lies a single base off, so this may be a read error. Here the CDR3 reads CSSRDTAASGNTIYF. DNA for the CDR3: TGTTCCAGTAGAGACACGGCAGCTTCTGGAAACACCATATATTTT. The V and J genes are TRBV19 and TRBJ1-3; D is ambiguous. This CDR3 region has 15 residues. Germline CDR1 is LNHDA and CDR2 is SQIVND (reference sequence).

The chain uses TRBV12-3 or TRBV12-4 and TRBJ1-1; no clear D gene. V dropped 6 bases and J dropped 3 bases, with 11 bases sitting between them. The CDR3 loop spans 13 amino acids. The CDR3 protein is CASSDRRYTEAFF. CDR3 coding DNA: TGTGCCAGCAGCGATAGACGGTACACTGAAGCTTTCTTT.

This sequence joins TRBV12-3 or TRBV12-4 and TRBJ1-2; D is undetermined. The V end lost 1 base, the J end lost 6 bases, and 12 bases lay between the germline ends. This CDR3 contains 14 residues. CDR3 bases: TGTGCCAGCAGTTTAGACAGTTCACCAAATGGCTACACCTTC. It is translated as CASSLDSSPNGYTF.

Remarks on this clonotype: A much larger clone lies one base from this, so it may be a read error. The CDR3 carries no conserved terminal phenylalanine or tryptophan, so it likely arises from a read error. The chain couples TRBV5-5 to TRBJ1-5, with unresolved D. The V gene lost 0 bases and the J gene lost 4 bases, with 8 bases spanning the gap. Per germline, CDR1 SGHKS and CDR2 YYEKEE (reference sequence). The CDR3 has 14 amino acids. The CDR3 is CASSLASENQPQHV. The CDR3 nucleotides are TGTGCCAGCAGCTTGGCCTCCGAGAATCAGCCCCAGCATGTT.

This clonotype has a count of ten or more. Written as DNA, the CDR3 is TGTGCCAGCAGTCCAAGGGGATCATACTACGAGCAGTACTTC. Translation: CASSPRGSYYEQYF. The chain couples TRBV6-1 to TRBJ2-7; perhaps TRBD1 as D (5 bases). The CDR3 loop spans 14 amino acids. In germline, CDR1 is MNHNS, CDR2 SASEGT. V lost 5 bases, J lost 3 bases, and 14 bases lay in between.

This clonotype was picked up many times. This chain uses TRBV6-5 with TRBJ2-7, with D uncertain. The CDR3 loop spans 14 amino acids. Deletions cut 2 bases from V and 6 bases from J, with 14 bases between. Germline loops: CDR1 MNHEY, CDR2 SVGAGI. CDR3: CASSYLCHHVEQYF. CDR3 nucleotide sequence: TGTGCCAGCAGTTACCTCTGTCACCATGTCGAGCAGTACTTC.

This clonotype was recorded many times. The V and J genes are TRBV28 and TRBJ1-1; no clear D gene. The CDR3 sequence is 12 residues long. Germline CDR1 reads MDHEN; CDR2 reads SYDVKM. Trimming shortened V by 10 bases and J by 2 bases, and 11 bases separated the two germline ends. The CDR3 sequence is CATEGVNTEAFF. CDR3 bases: TGTGCCACGGAGGGTGTCAACACTGAAGCTTTCTTT.

This clonotype was picked up many times. V is TRBV19 and J is TRBJ1-2; 7 nucleotides line up with TRBD1. The trim removed 10 bases at V and 2 bases at J, leaving 13 bases unmatched. The CDR3 runs 15 residues. Germline V gene data show CDR1 as LNHDA and CDR2 as SQIVND (reference sequence). CDR3 amino acids: CATTRDRNGNYGYTF. The CDR3 coding sequence is TGTGCCACCACACGGGACAGAAATGGAAACTATGGCTACACCTTC.

Many counts were recorded for this clonotype. The chain has TRBV3-1 and TRBJ2-5; possibly TRBD2 for D (5 bases). CDR3 length: 14 residues. CDR1 and CDR2 (germline): LGHDT, YNNKEL (reference sequence). The germline V and J ends were trimmed by 0 bases and 5 bases, with 10 bases remaining between them. CDR3: CASSQDAKRETQYF. In nucleotides, the CDR3 is TGTGCCAGCAGCCAAGATGCCAAGCGGGAGACCCAGTACTTC.

In this sample, this clonotype turned up many times. The chain is built from TRBV30 and TRBJ1-1; TRBD1 might be the D (6 bases). The CDR3 is 13 residues long. Germline V gene sequence: CDR1 GTSNPN, CDR2 SVGIG (reference sequence). Between the trimmed V and J ends, which lost 5 bases and 1 base, there was a span of 11 bases. The CDR3: CAWEGGANTEAFF. The DNA of the CDR3 is TGTGCCTGGGAGGGGGGAGCGAACACTGAAGCTTTCTTT.

The rearrangement links TRBV3-1 to TRBJ2-2; D is uncertain. V gave up 6 bases and J gave up 0 bases, with 11 bases separating them. The V gene's germline CDR1 is LGHDT and CDR2 YNNKEL (reference sequence). This CDR3 is built from 15 residues. CDR3 residues: CASSPPNTNTGELFF. The CDR3 DNA reads TGTGCCAGCAGTCCTCCGAACACGAACACCGGGGAGCTGTTTTTT. Supplemented by reference TRBV3-1 and TRBJ2-2, the full variable domain reads DTAVSQTPKYLVTQMGNDKSIKCEQNLGHDTMYWYKQDSKKFLKIMFSYNNKELIINETVPNRFSPKSPDKAHLNLHINSLELGDSAVYFCASSPPNTNTGELFFGEGSRLTVL.

V usage is TRBV12-3 or TRBV12-4 and J usage is TRBJ2-6; 11 nucleotides line up with TRBD2. After removal of 3 bases from V and 3 bases from J, the junction contained 4 bases not matched to a gene. There are 17 residues in the CDR3. CDR3 DNA sequence: TGTGCCAGCAGTTTCCTAGCGGGGGGTAGTGGGGCCAACGTCCTGACTTTC. Protein: CASSFLAGGSGANVLTF.

The chain couples TRBV6-1 to TRBJ2-7; 9 bases match TRBD1. The CDR3 covers 14 residues. Germline values: CDR1 MNHNS, CDR2 SASEGT. V shed 10 bases and J 4 bases; nucleotides not matched to a gene: 11. The CDR3 nucleotides are TGTGCCAATGTATCGGACAGGGGCAAATACGAGCAGTACTTC. It is translated as CANVSDRGKYEQYF.